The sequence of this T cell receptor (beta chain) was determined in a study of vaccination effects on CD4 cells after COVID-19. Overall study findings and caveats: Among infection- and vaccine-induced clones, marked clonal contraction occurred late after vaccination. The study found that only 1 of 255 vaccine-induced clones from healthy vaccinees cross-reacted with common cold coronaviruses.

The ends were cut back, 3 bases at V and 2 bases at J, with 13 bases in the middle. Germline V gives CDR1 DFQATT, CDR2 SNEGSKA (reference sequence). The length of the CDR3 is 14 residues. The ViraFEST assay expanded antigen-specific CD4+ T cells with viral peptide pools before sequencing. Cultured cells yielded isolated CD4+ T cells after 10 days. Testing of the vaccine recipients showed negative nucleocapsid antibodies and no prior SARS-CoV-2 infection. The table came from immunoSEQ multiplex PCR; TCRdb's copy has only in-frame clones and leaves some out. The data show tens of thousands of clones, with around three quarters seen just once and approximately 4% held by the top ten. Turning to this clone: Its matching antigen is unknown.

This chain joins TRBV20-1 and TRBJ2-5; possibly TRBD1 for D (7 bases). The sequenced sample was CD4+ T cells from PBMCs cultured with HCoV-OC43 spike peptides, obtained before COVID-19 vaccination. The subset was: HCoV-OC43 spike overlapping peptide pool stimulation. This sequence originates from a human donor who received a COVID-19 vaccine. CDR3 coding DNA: TGCAGTGCTAGTAAGACAGGGAGGCAAGAGACCCAGTACTTC. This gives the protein CSASKTGRQETQYF.